This T cell receptor (beta chain) is drawn from a study of cytomegalovirus exposure and HLA in healthy donors. The PCR had 60 Vbeta and 13 Jbeta primers. Sequencing was performed with immunoSEQ multiplex PCR; in TCRdb, only in-frame clones are kept and a portion is missing. The sample comprises 70,000 to 80,000 clones, 82% of which are singletons, and 1.5% to 2% rests with the top ten. V shed 6 bases, J shed 4 bases, and the junction held 10 bases outside the gene matches. Looked up from germline, CDR1 is ENHRY and CDR2 is SYGVKD. CDR3 length: 16 residues. The sequence came from a young man in good health and CMV-seronegative. Sequenced input: PBMCs. The rearrangement uses TRBV10-3 and TRBJ2-3; 10 positions match TRBD2. CDR3 nucleotides: TGTGCCATCAGGTCCGTAGCGGGAGGTCGGGCAGATACGCAGTATTTT. Its translation: CAIRSVAGGRADTQYF.